Following are 29 T cell receptor beta chains from one sample sequenced in a study of blood T cell repertoires in COVID-19. Sequenced by immunoSEQ multiplex PCR; TCRdb stores in-frame clones only, minus some. The sample shows about 210,000 clones, about 91% of them seen only once. Sequenced material: peripheral blood. The origin of the receptors is a man younger than 45 with acute or convalescent COVID-19.

This sequence joins TRBV29-1 and TRBJ2-4; D is ambiguous. This CDR3 comprises 12 residues. V lost 3 bases and J lost 0, with 3 bases in between. Germline lookup yields CDR1 SQVTM and CDR2 ANQGSEA. The CDR3 coding sequence is TGCAGCGTTGATAGAGCCAAAAACATTCAGTACTTC. It translates to CSVDRAKNIQYF. Filled out from reference TRBV29-1 and TRBJ2-4, the complete variable domain reads SAVISQKPSRDICQRGTSLTIQCQVDSQVTMMFWYRQQPGQSLTLIATANQGSEATYESGFVIDKFPISRPNLTFSTLTVSNMSPEDSSIYLCSVDRAKNIQYFGAGTRLSVL.

CDR3 in amino acids: CASSSTSRPSAGRTYEQYF. CDR3 sequence (DNA): TGTGCCAGCAGCTCGACCTCCCGCCCTAGCGCTGGGAGAACCTACGAGCAGTACTTC. The rearrangement links TRBV5-4 to TRBJ2-7, with D maybe TRBD2 (6 bases). V was shortened by 3 bases and J by 2 bases, with 27 bases between the two germline ends. Germline V gene sequence: CDR1 SGHNT, CDR2 YYREEE (reference sequence). CDR3 length: 19 amino acids.

The chain recombines TRBV28 with TRBJ2-3, with 12 positions matching TRBD2. After removal of 10 bases from V and 5 bases from J, the junction contained 13 bases not matched to a gene. The CDR3 has 16 amino acids. From germline, CDR1 is MDHEN and CDR2 SYDVKM. The CDR3 DNA is TGTGCCACCTACCCACCACCGGGACTAGCGGGAGATACGCAGTATTTT. It translates to CATYPPPGLAGDTQYF.

The V call is TRBV27, the J call TRBJ1-1; D is undetermined. V was shortened by 2 bases and J by 0 bases, with 4 bases between the two germline ends. Germline-derived CDR1 and CDR2 are MNHEY and SMNVEV (reference sequence). The CDR3 sequence is 13 residues long. The CDR3 reads CASSLQVNTEAFF. CDR3 bases: TGTGCCAGCAGTTTACAGGTGAACACTGAAGCTTTCTTT.

V usage is TRBV20-1 and J usage is TRBJ2-7; TRBD2 matches at 14 bases. The V gene end was trimmed by 3 bases and the J gene end by 4 bases; junction bases not matched to a gene: 5. This CDR3 has 15 amino acids. CDR1 is DFQATT and CDR2 is SNEGSKA in the germline V gene (reference sequence). This CDR3 reads CSASGLAGGRYEQYF. In nucleotides, the CDR3 is TGCAGTGCTAGTGGACTAGCGGGAGGTCGGTACGAGCAGTACTTC.

In its sample, this clone was seen once. The V call is TRBV27, the J call TRBJ1-1; a weak D match, TRBD1 (5 bases). This CDR3 comprises 15 residues. V was shortened by 0 bases and J by 4 bases, with 12 bases between the two germline ends. Germline lookup yields CDR1 MNHEY and CDR2 SMNVEV (reference sequence). The CDR3 DNA reads TGTGCCAGCAGTTTATCATCAGGGTCAGGCACTGAAGCTTTCTTT. Its translation: CASSLSSGSGTEAFF.

The V gene is TRBV12-3 or TRBV12-4, the J gene TRBJ1-2; tentatively, D is TRBD1 (6 bases). The CDR3 is 13 amino acids. V was cut by 5 bases and J by 4 bases, with 11 bases left in between. CDR3 DNA sequence: TGTGCCAGCAGTACAGGGTTTGGCTATGGCTACACCTTC. Translating gives CASSTGFGYGYTF.

The rearrangement uses TRBV5-1 and TRBJ2-7; D is possibly TRBD2 (6 bases). Per the germline V gene, CDR1 is SGHRS and CDR2 is YFSETQ. V lost 3 bases and J lost 2, with 12 bases in between. The CDR3 is 14 amino acids. This chain's CDR3 is CASSSAGRPYEQYF. In DNA, the CDR3 is TGCGCCAGCAGCTCAGCGGGCCGACCCTACGAGCAGTACTTC.

The CDR3 DNA reads as TGTGCCAGCAGCATAGACATGTACCATAATTCACCCCTCCACTTT. It codes for CASSIDMYHNSPLHF. The genes are TRBV6-5 and TRBJ1-6; D uncertain. V lost 6 bases, J lost 5 bases, and 14 bases lay in between. The germline gives CDR1 MNHEY, CDR2 SVGAGI. This CDR3 is 15 amino acids long.

The chain couples TRBV7-9 to TRBJ2-4; 9 nucleotides line up with TRBD1. The CDR3 loop spans 17 amino acids. The V segment lost 5 bases and the J segment 10 bases; nucleotides outside the gene matches: 18. Germline V lookup: CDR1 SEHNR, CDR2 FQNEAQ (reference sequence). This CDR3 reads CASSDMSFGTGFRIQYF. DNA for the CDR3: TGTGCCAGCAGCGATATGTCGTTCGGGACAGGGTTTCGAATTCAGTACTTC.

This sequence joins TRBV5-4 and TRBJ2-3; 8 bases are shared with TRBD2. The CDR3 is 15 residues long. Germline CDR1 and CDR2: SGHNT and YYREEE (reference sequence). Unmatched junction bases numbered 2, after V lost 0 bases and J lost 2 bases. The CDR3 reads CASSLAGGLTDTQYF. CDR3 coding DNA: TGTGCCAGCAGCTTGGCGGGGGGGCTCACAGATACGCAGTATTTT. Looking up the rest from reference TRBV5-4 and TRBJ2-3 gives the full variable domain: ETGVTQSPTHLIKTRGQQVTLRCSSQSGHNTVSWYQQALGQGPQFIFQYYREEENGRGNFPPRFSGLQFPNYSSELNVNALELDDSALYLCASSLAGGLTDTQYFGPGTRLTVL.

The chain uses TRBV5-1 and TRBJ2-5; 11 positions agree with TRBD2. The V segment lost 4 bases and the J segment 3 bases; nucleotides outside the gene matches: 2. The CDR3 consists of 14 residues. CDR1 and CDR2 (germline): SGHRS, YFSETQ. Here the CDR3 reads CASSKTSGKETQYF. In DNA form, the CDR3 reads TGCGCCAGCAGCAAGACTAGCGGGAAAGAGACCCAGTACTTC.

This rearrangement joins TRBV6-5 to TRBJ1-5, with unresolved D. V lost 7 bases and J 0 bases, leaving 13 bases between the germline ends. The CDR3 runs to 15 residues. Germline loops: CDR1 MNHEY, CDR2 SVGAGI. The CDR3 DNA reads as TGTGCCAGCACCGGCGGTTCGGGTAGCAATCAGCCCCAGCATTTT. Translation: CASTGGSGSNQPQHF.

J is TRBJ2-1 and V is TRBV24-1; TRBD2 matches at 8 bases. J lost 7 bases, V lost 4 bases, and 14 bases had no gene match. CDR1 KGHDR and CDR2 SFDVKD come from the germline V gene. This CDR3 has 17 amino acids. CDR3 in amino acids: CATSDPLEVRGGNEQFF. The CDR3 DNA reads as TGTGCCACCAGTGACCCATTGGAGGTCCGGGGGGGGAATGAGCAGTTCTTC.

This chain uses TRBV5-6 with TRBJ1-6; 11 bases line up with TRBD1. The CDR3 covers 15 residues. Trimming took 2 bases from V and 6 from J; bases not matched to a gene: 1. Germline CDR1 is SGHDT and CDR2 is YYEEEE. CDR3 in DNA: TGTGCCAGCAGCTTCGGGACAGGGGGTAATTCACCCCTCCACTTT. Translated, it gives CASSFGTGGNSPLHF.

On this clone: Other DNA sequences within the sample encode an identical CDR3. This chain links TRBV28 with TRBJ1-2; D is possibly TRBD1 (6 bases). With 5 bases removed from V and 1 base from J, the gap between germline ends came to 8 bases. Germline V gene data show CDR1 as MDHEN and CDR2 as SYDVKM. CDR3 length equals 13 residues. CDR3 sequence reads: CASSPDSNYGYTF. CDR3 coding DNA: TGTGCCAGCAGTCCGGACAGTAACTATGGCTACACCTTC.

This clone was seen only once. The V and J genes are TRBV30 and TRBJ2-1; TRBD2 matches at 11 bases. Trimming cost V 5 bases and J 3 bases; bases outside gene matches: 6. Germline lookup yields CDR1 GTSNPN and CDR2 SVGIG (reference sequence). The CDR3 loop spans 15 amino acids. As DNA, the CDR3 is TGTGCCTGGGCTTTAGCGGGGGGGGGCTACAATGAGCAGTTCTTC. Its translation: CAWALAGGGYNEQFF. The full variable domain, with the rest looked up from reference TRBV30 and TRBJ2-1, is SQTIHQWPATLVQPVGSPLSLECTVEGTSNPNLYWYRQAAGRGLQLLFYSVGIGQISSEVPQNLSASRPQDRQFILSSKKLLLSDSGFYLCAWALAGGGYNEQFFGPGTRLTVL.

The chain recombines TRBV9 with TRBJ1-6; weak D call: TRBD1 (5 bases). The CDR3 length is 15 residues. The germline V gene has CDR1 SGDLS and CDR2 YYNGEE. Trimming shortened V by 4 bases and J by 3 bases, and 11 bases separated the two germline ends. CDR3 DNA sequence: TGTGCCAGCAGCCCCAGGGTTGGCTATAATTCACCCCTCCACTTT. Amino acid sequence: CASSPRVGYNSPLHF.

This chain links TRBV4-1 with TRBJ2-1, with D possibly TRBD1 on 5 matching bases. The germline gives CDR1 MGHRA, CDR2 YSYEKL. The CDR3 is 15 residues long. V lost 0 bases and J lost 2, with 8 bases in between. As DNA, the CDR3 is TGCGCCAGCAGCCAAGAATGGACACCCTACAATGAGCAGTTCTTC. Translation gives CASSQEWTPYNEQFF.

Written as DNA, the CDR3 is TGCGCCAGCAGCCAAGATTGGGGCAGGGGATCGTCTGGGGCCAACGTCCTGACTTTC. Translating gives CASSQDWGRGSSGANVLTF. The chain is built from TRBV4-1 and TRBJ2-6, with a tentative D call TRBD1 (6 bases). Germline assignment: CDR1 MGHRA and CDR2 YSYEKL. The germline V and J ends were trimmed by 0 bases and 1 base, with 16 bases remaining between them. This CDR3 region has 19 residues.

CDR3 amino acids: CAWSVSLALTDTQYF. DNA for the CDR3: TGTGCCTGGAGTGTAAGTCTAGCACTCACAGATACGCAGTATTTT. The chain employs TRBV30 and TRBJ2-3; tentative D call: TRBD2 (5 bases). CDR3 length equals 15 residues. The V end lost 0 bases, the J end lost 2 bases, and 12 bases lay between the germline ends. The V gene's germline CDR1 is GTSNPN and CDR2 SVGIG (reference sequence).

This clone was observed once. For the CDR3, the DNA is TGTGCCAGCAGCACGCGGGGGGATACGCAGTATTTT. The encoded protein is CASSTRGDTQYF. The chain couples TRBV7-2 to TRBJ2-3; TRBD2 matches 7 bases. Germline assignment: CDR1 SGHTA and CDR2 FQGNSA. The CDR3 loop spans 12 amino acids. V was clipped by 5 bases and J by 6 bases; unmatched bases: 2.

This chain uses TRBV19 with TRBJ2-3; 11 bases align to TRBD2. V lost 4 bases and J lost 2; bases outside the gene matches: 5. The CDR3 runs to 16 residues. The V gene's germline CDR1 is LNHDA and CDR2 SQIVND (reference sequence). The CDR3 spells CASSNIAGGPTDTQYF. The CDR3 DNA sequence: TGTGCCAGTAGTAACATAGCGGGAGGGCCCACAGATACGCAGTATTTT.

This clone has only a few counts. The genes are TRBV4-1 and TRBJ2-2; D unresolved. Deletions cut 1 base from V and 1 base from J, with 7 bases between. The CDR3 has 15 residues. From germline, CDR1 is MGHRA and CDR2 YSYEKL. CDR3 bases: TGCGCCAGCAGCCAAGGTTTCGGGAACACCGGGGAGCTGTTTTTT. Protein sequence: CASSQGFGNTGELFF.

J is TRBJ1-4 and V is TRBV18, with 9 bases aligning to TRBD1. Germline CDR1 reads KGHSH; CDR2 reads LQKENI. V shed 3 bases and J 6 bases; nucleotides not matched to a gene: 11. The CDR3 totals 17 residues. The CDR3 DNA reads TGTGCCAGCTCACCCCTCCCCAGAGACAGGGGGGATGAAAAACTGTTTTTT. This sequence encodes CASSPLPRDRGDEKLFF. Combining the CDR3 with reference TRBV18 and TRBJ1-4 gives the whole variable domain NAGVMQNPRHLVRRRGQEARLRCSPMKGHSHVYWYRQLPEEGLKFMVYLQKENIIDESGMPKERFSAEFPKEGPSILRIQQVVRGDSAAYFCASSPLPRDRGDEKLFFGSGTQLSVL.

The chain uses TRBV3-1 (or the pseudogene TRBV3-2) and TRBJ2-7; no definite D call. In germline, CDR1 is LGHDT, CDR2 YNNKEL (reference sequence). The CDR3 contains 14 residues. The V end was cut by 3 bases, the J end by 11 bases, with 20 bases between. The CDR3 spells CASSQMGRPYTEYF. The DNA for the CDR3 is TGTGCCAGCAGCCAGATGGGCCGGCCCTATACGGAGTACTTC.

A few counts support this clone. The chain recombines TRBV7-9 with TRBJ1-1; tentative D call: TRBD1 (5 bases). V shed 5 bases and J shed 2 bases, with 15 bases lying between them. The CDR3 sequence is 15 residues long. Germline CDR1 and CDR2: SEHNR and FQNEAQ (reference sequence). Here the CDR3 reads CASSAPGAGNTEAFF. The CDR3 DNA reads as TGTGCCAGCAGCGCTCCCGGGGCGGGAAACACTGAAGCTTTCTTT.

The chain employs TRBV5-6 and TRBJ2-7, with D perhaps matching TRBD2 (7 bases). The CDR3 has 14 amino acids. Germline-derived CDR1 and CDR2 are SGHDT and YYEEEE. The V end lost 4 bases, the J end lost 0 bases, and 11 bases lay between the germline ends. The CDR3 sequence: CASSRGAGSYEQYF. The CDR3 DNA follows: TGTGCCAGCAGCCGGGGGGCGGGCTCCTACGAGCAGTACTTC.

This rearrangement joins TRBV5-1 to TRBJ2-1; perhaps TRBD1 as D (6 bases). The V end lost 5 bases, the J end lost 2 bases, and 17 bases lay between the germline ends. Germline values: CDR1 SGHRS, CDR2 YFSETQ. The CDR3 is 16 amino acids. In DNA form, the CDR3 reads TGCGCCAGCAGTTCTACCGGGACACCAACCTACAATGAGCAGTTCTTC. Translation gives CASSSTGTPTYNEQFF.